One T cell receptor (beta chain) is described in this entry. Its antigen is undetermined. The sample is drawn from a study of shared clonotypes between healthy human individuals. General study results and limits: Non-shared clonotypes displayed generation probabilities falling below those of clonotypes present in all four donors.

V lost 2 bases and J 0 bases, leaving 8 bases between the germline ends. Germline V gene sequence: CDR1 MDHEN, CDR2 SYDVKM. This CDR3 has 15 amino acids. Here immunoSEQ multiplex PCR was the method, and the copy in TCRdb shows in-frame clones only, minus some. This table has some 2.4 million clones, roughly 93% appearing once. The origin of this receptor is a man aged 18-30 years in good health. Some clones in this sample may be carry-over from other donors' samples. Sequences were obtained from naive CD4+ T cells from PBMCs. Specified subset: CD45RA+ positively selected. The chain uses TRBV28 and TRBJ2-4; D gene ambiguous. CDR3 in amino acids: CASSLGALAKNIQYF. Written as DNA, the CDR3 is TGTGCCAGCAGTTTAGGTGCCCTAGCCAAAAACATTCAGTACTTC.